The 10 T cell receptor beta chains in this list originate from one sample, sequenced in a study of shared clonotypes between healthy human individuals. Naivety among CD8 cells was defined by CD45RO negativity and positive CCR7 selection, thereby excluding terminally differentiated effector memory CD45RA+ cells. Sequencing was performed with immunoSEQ multiplex PCR; in TCRdb, only in-frame clones are kept and a portion is missing. The table records about 2 million clones, just under 95% of them present only once. The sequenced sample was naive CD8+ T cells sorted from blood. The receptors were gathered from a man younger than 35 in good health.

The chain combines TRBV28 with TRBJ2-7; no firm D call. V was shortened by 2 bases and J by 7 bases, with 15 bases between the two germline ends. Germline loops: CDR1 MDHEN, CDR2 SYDVKM. The CDR3 spans 14 residues. CDR3 protein: CASSLLGQVAEQYF. CDR3 in DNA: TGTGCCAGCAGTTTACTAGGCCAGGTTGCGGAGCAGTACTTC.

V gene TRBV27 combines with J gene TRBJ2-3, with D unresolved. The germline V gene has CDR1 MNHEY and CDR2 SMNVEV (reference sequence). There are 14 residues in the CDR3. Trimming pared 3 bases from V and 4 bases from J, leaving 11 bases between. The CDR3 coding sequence is TGTGCCAGCAGTTTTAGTCGGGTCGCAGATACGCAGTATTTT. Its translation is CASSFSRVADTQYF.

This clone came up once. This chain links TRBV25-1 with TRBJ2-3; D is ambiguous. The CDR3 has 17 amino acids. CDR1 is MGHDK, CDR2 SYGVNS, per germline. V was pared by 2 bases and J by 6 bases, with 21 bases between. The CDR3 sequence: CASSEKPGPKFSDTQYF. As DNA, the CDR3 is TGTGCCAGCAGTGAAAAGCCGGGTCCAAAATTTTCGGATACGCAGTATTTT.

The chain joins TRBV15 to TRBJ2-7; 9 bases are a match to TRBD2. V was pared by 5 bases and J by 3 bases, with 11 bases of the junction left unmatched. This CDR3 is built from 16 residues. CDR1 is LNHNV and CDR2 is YYDKDF in the germline V gene (reference sequence). As DNA, the CDR3 is TGTGCCACCAGCTTACATCCTAGCGGGAACATCTACGAGCAGTACTTC. This gives the protein CATSLHPSGNIYEQYF.

CDR3 sequence reads: CASSLLSGRGPYEQYF. The CDR3 region has the DNA TGTGCCAGCAGCTTACTAAGCGGGAGAGGGCCCTACGAGCAGTACTTC. The genes are TRBV11-2 and TRBJ2-7; TRBD2 agrees at 8 bases. Germline-derived CDR1 and CDR2 are SGHAT and FQNNGV. V was pared by 2 bases and J by 2 bases, with 8 bases of the junction left unmatched. CDR3 length: 16 amino acids.

The gene calls are TRBV9 and TRBJ2-2; no clear D. CDR3 size: 15 residues. V lost 0 bases and J lost 5, with 11 bases in between. Germline V gene lookup returns CDR1 SGDLS and CDR2 YYNGEE. CDR3 nucleotide sequence: TGTGCCAGCAGCGTAGGCGACTCCCCAACCGGGGAGCTGTTTTTT. It codes for CASSVGDSPTGELFF.

The chain employs TRBV9 and TRBJ2-5; tentatively, D is TRBD1 (5 bases). In germline, CDR1 is SGDLS, CDR2 YYNGEE. V was cut by 0 bases and J by 2 bases, with 11 bases left in between. CDR3 length: 15 residues. The CDR3 loop reads CASSVDVAGQETQYF. The CDR3 DNA follows: TGTGCCAGCAGCGTAGATGTCGCAGGGCAAGAGACCCAGTACTTC.

The rearrangement joins TRBV30 to TRBJ2-5; 9 positions agree with TRBD1. V trimming: 0 bases; J trimming: 3 bases; junction bases outside the gene matches: 5. Germline V gene lookup returns CDR1 GTSNPN and CDR2 SVGIG (reference sequence). The CDR3 contains 15 residues. The CDR3 protein is CAWSVDRGTKETQYF. In DNA form, the CDR3 reads TGTGCCTGGAGTGTTGACAGGGGGACTAAAGAGACCCAGTACTTC.

On this clone: Other DNA sequences in the same sample also yield this CDR3. J is TRBJ2-1 and V is TRBV29-1; 10 bases are a match to TRBD2. The V gene's germline CDR1 is SQVTM and CDR2 ANQGSEA. With 5 bases clipped from V and 3 bases from J, the junction kept 4 bases outside the gene matches. CDR3 length equals 14 residues. The DNA for the CDR3 is TGCAGCGTTCCCACTAGCGGGGTCTACAATGAGCAGTTCTTC. This translates into CSVPTSGVYNEQFF.

This clone was picked up one time. This chain uses TRBV7-6 with TRBJ2-1; D remains ambiguous. V lost 4 bases to trimming and J lost 8 bases, with 24 bases between them. CDR3 length equals 17 residues. The germline gives CDR1 SGHVS, CDR2 FNYEAQ. The CDR3, as DNA: TGTGCCAGCAGCTCCGGGTTCGGTGTCATCGCCCGGGATGAGCAGTTCTTC. Translation gives CASSSGFGVIARDEQFF. The full variable domain, its missing parts supplied by reference TRBV7-6 and TRBJ2-1, is GAGVSQSPRYKVTKRGQDVALRCDPISGHVSLYWYRQALGQGPEFLTYFNYEAQQDKSGLPNDRFSAERPEGSISTLTIQRTEQRDSAMYRCASSSGFGVIARDEQFFGPGTRLTVL.